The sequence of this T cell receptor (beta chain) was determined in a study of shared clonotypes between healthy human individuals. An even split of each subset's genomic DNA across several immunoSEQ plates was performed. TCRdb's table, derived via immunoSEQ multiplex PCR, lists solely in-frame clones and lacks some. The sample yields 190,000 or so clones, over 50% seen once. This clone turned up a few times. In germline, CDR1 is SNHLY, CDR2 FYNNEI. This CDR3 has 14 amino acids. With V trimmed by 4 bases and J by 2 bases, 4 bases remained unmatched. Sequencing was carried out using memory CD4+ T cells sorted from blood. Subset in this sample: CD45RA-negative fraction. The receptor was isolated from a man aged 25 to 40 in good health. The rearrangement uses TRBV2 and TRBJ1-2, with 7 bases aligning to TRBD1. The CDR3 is CASSASGGNYGYTF. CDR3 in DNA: TGTGCCAGCAGTGCATCAGGGGGGAACTATGGCTACACCTTC.